This T cell receptor beta chain originates from a study of blood T cells in healthy people across ages. A second PCR of 7 to 11 cycles used a sample-barcoded 5' primer and a J-beta primer mix. MiXCR, run by TCRdb on the 5' RACE reads, gives a single entry per CDR3 protein. The sample holds around 1,500,000 distinct CDR3 sequences, roughly 45% seen once. The authors extracted at least 5.5 micrograms of total RNA per sample. The CDR3 extends over 16 amino acids. The J segment lost 1 base and the V segment lost 7 bases, leaving 3 bases of the junction unmatched. Germline V gene lookup returns CDR1 KGHDR and CDR2 SFDVKD.

The chain uses TRBV24-1 and TRBJ2-3, with 14 bases fitting TRBD2. The receptor was derived from a woman in her late teens or twenties in good health. Material for sequencing was blood. CDR3 bases: TGTGCCACCAGGGGACTAGCGGGGGCCGGCACAGATACGCAGTATTTT. Translated: CATRGLAGAGTDTQYF.